This TCR beta chain was found in a study of T-cell memory formation after mild COVID-19. Across the whole study: There were largely donor-specific TCR clusters.

This clonotype has more than one count but fewer than ten. TCRdb fed the 5' RACE reads into MiXCR, producing one record per CDR3 protein. The table includes some 600,000 distinct CDR3 sequences, roughly 17% detected once. This CDR3 contains 12 residues. V lost 5 bases, J lost 7 bases, and 11 bases lay in between. Germline V gene sequence: CDR1 MGHDK, CDR2 SYGVNS. The source is an adult woman who had mild COVID-19 (a few samples of this study predate the infection). Cell type and time point are not known. The chain couples TRBV25-1 to TRBJ2-5; D might be TRBD1 (5 bases). What was sequenced was PBMCs or a T cell subset sorted from them (not recorded which). The CDR3 reads CASSNRIGTQYF. The CDR3 nucleotides are TGTGCCAGCAGTAACAGGATAGGGACCCAGTACTTC.